This TCR beta chain was sequenced for a study of blood T cell repertoires in COVID-19 (dated by TCRdb to the early 2020s). A note on the overall study: The collaborator samples originated in the United States, Italy and Spain and spanned the acute and convalescent phases of COVID-19. The material from the prospective study consisted of cDNA or gDNA derived from T cells, B-cell-depleted T cells, or PBMCs. The dataset comprised deeply sampled blood TCRbeta repertoires from subjects exposed to, actively infected with, or recovered from COVID-19. A freely available public database, intended as a resource for researchers studying the immune response to SARS-CoV-2, is where the repertoires were released. Samples came from the ongoing ImmuneRACE study (first 160 participants) plus 1,254 subjects from 6 global collaborators. A de-identified subject ID, COVID-19 status, age in years and sex were almost always included in the sample metadata. Where available, HLA class I and class II types were obtained from metadata supplied by the sample provider rather than from assay-based typing. What the work shows at the level of the full study, not this receptor alone: The amount of clinical and demographic metadata varied by source and participant and was provided uncurated.

On this clone: It has no known antigen specificity. Per-base quality was not reported, and no clone a single base away is much larger than it.

Spanning cysteine to phenylalanine, the CDR3 consists of 15 amino acids. Only CDR3 DNA is held: 45 bases, read in frame from base 1. The germline V gene encodes CDR1 SGHRS and CDR2 YFSETQ. Germline trimming amounts to 1 base on V and 2 bases on J, with 1 as the count of junction bases outside the gene matches. The immunoSEQ Assay, a bias-controlled multiplex PCR, was used to amplify TCRbeta CDR3 regions from genomic DNA. On the study's bioinformatics: Within the assay, amplification of reference gene primers was used to estimate how many nucleated cells each sample contained. To quantify the absolute abundance of each unique TCRbeta CDR3 rearrangement, sequence reads were collapsed and filtered. Productive Simpson clonality was computed per sample as the square root of Simpson's diversity index over productive rearrangements. TCRdb re-hosts the immuneACCESS table, in-frame sequences only. Its copies lack some clones; in the studies checked, an unresolved V gene accounts for under half of them, and the cause for the rest is not known. V, J and clone size are taken as reported in that table, and D and trimming were inferred from the DNA itself. Here the sample has a few hundred thousand clones; more than 65% occur a single time. Around 1.5% of the sample lies in the top ten.

A second Seattle source provided samples from volunteer blood donors who had recovered from COVID-19. Whole blood was collected in K2EDTA tubes by collaborating institutions according to the institutions' own protocols. For TCRbeta analysis, collaborator samples were shipped as frozen whole blood, as isolated PBMCs, or as DNA extracted from either sample type. The source is a woman between 40 and 55 years old who had recovered from COVID-19. This receptor chain uses TRBV5-1 and TRBJ2-1, with TRBD2 identical over 9 junction bases. Material for sequencing was peripheral blood. The nucleotide sequence reads TGCGCCAGCAGCTTGCCTAGCGGGACCTACAATGAGCAGTTCTTC. Its protein reads: CASSLPSGTYNEQFF. Joined to the reference TRBV5-1 and TRBJ2-1 proteins, this CDR3 gives the full variable domain: KAGVTQTPRYLIKTRGQQVTLSCSPISGHRSVSWYQQTPGQGLQFLFEYFSETQRNKGNFPGRFSGRQFSNSRSEMNVSTLELGDSALYLCASSLPSGTYNEQFFGPGTRLTVL.